The T cell receptor (beta chain) under discussion was sequenced for a study of blood T cell repertoires in COVID-19. This table comes from immunoSEQ multiplex PCR, and its TCRdb copy is limited to in-frame clones, with some not included. The sample lists 150,000 to 200,000 clones, about 89% occurring once. This clone was detected once. What was sequenced was peripheral blood. The sequence derives from a man between 18 and 29 years old who had recovered from COVID-19.

CDR3 loop: CASSVPGASGELFF. For the CDR3, the DNA is TGTGCCAGCAGCGTACCGGGAGCCAGCGGGGAGCTGTTTTTT. The chain recombines TRBV9 with TRBJ2-2; tentatively, D is TRBD2 (6 bases). Germline V gene data show CDR1 as SGDLS and CDR2 as YYNGEE. V was shortened by 1 base and J by 7 bases, with 11 bases between the two germline ends. The CDR3 contains 14 residues. Using reference TRBV9 and TRBJ2-2 for the parts outside the CDR3, the full variable domain is DSGVTQTPKHLITATGQRVTLRCSPRSGDLSVYWYQQSLDQGLQFLIQYYNGEERAKGNILERFSAQQFPDLHSELNLSSLELGDSALYFCASSVPGASGELFFGEGSRLTVL.